The 24 T cell receptor beta chains presented below share a single source sample, sequenced in a study of early T cells in non-severe SARS-CoV-2 infection. TCRdb itself ran the 5' RACE reads through MiXCR, one entry per CDR3 protein. The repertoire holds nearly 45,000 distinct CDR3 sequences, with around a tenth as singletons. The sample was whole blood. The receptors come from an adult who was a healthcare worker with PCR-confirmed SARS-CoV-2 infection or an uninfected control (not recorded which).

This clonotype was detected a few times. The chain uses TRBV29-1 and TRBJ1-1; no definite D call. Trimming shortened V by 5 bases and J by 1 base, and 14 bases separated the two germline ends. The CDR3 totals 14 residues. CDR1 is SQVTM, CDR2 ANQGSEA, per germline. For the CDR3, the DNA is TGCAGCGTTAAGTCGCGGGTCTCGAACACTGAAGCTTTCTTT. It encodes CSVKSRVSNTEAFF.

This clonotype appeared many times. The gene calls are TRBV29-1 and TRBJ1-1; D remains unclear. Germline CDR1 is SQVTM and CDR2 is ANQGSEA. The CDR3 length is 15 residues. Between the trimmed V and J ends, which lost 4 bases and 2 bases, there was a span of 17 bases. The CDR3 coding sequence is TGCAGCGTTGCCCAGCGAACCGACACCAACACTGAAGCTTTCTTT. Its translation is CSVAQRTDTNTEAFF.

This rearrangement joins TRBV20-1 to TRBJ2-1; 12 nucleotides agree with TRBD2. This CDR3 contains 15 residues. V lost 3 bases to trimming and J lost 7 bases; unmatched junction nucleotides: 7. From germline, CDR1 is DFQATT and CDR2 SNEGSKA (reference sequence). Written as DNA, the CDR3 is TGCAGTGCTAGTTATCTAGCGGGAGGGCCTAATGAGCAGTTCTTC. This translates into CSASYLAGGPNEQFF.

This clonotype was found many times. The genes are TRBV29-1 and TRBJ2-3, with D perhaps matching TRBD1 (5 bases). Trimming shortened V by 6 bases and J by 5 bases, and 12 bases separated the two germline ends. CDR1 and CDR2 (germline): SQVTM, ANQGSEA. This CDR3 is 12 amino acids long. In nucleotides, the CDR3 is TGCAGCGTAAGGGGATCCGGAGATACGCAGTATTTT. Translating it yields CSVRGSGDTQYF.

This clonotype showed up many times. The chain is built from TRBV28 and TRBJ2-1; D uncertain. The germline gives CDR1 MDHEN, CDR2 SYDVKM. Trimming took 7 bases from V and 7 from J, leaving 14 bases between them. This CDR3 is 13 amino acids long. The chain's CDR3 is CASIPTVTNEQFF. In DNA form, the CDR3 reads TGTGCCAGCATTCCGACTGTGACGAATGAGCAGTTCTTC.

This clonotype occurred a few times. The rearrangement uses TRBV29-1 and TRBJ2-5, with 7 bases identical to TRBD1. J was trimmed by 8 bases and V by 7 bases; bases with no gene match: 7. Germline lookup yields CDR1 SQVTM and CDR2 ANQGSEA. This CDR3 contains 11 residues. The CDR3 DNA is TGCAGCGCCACAGGGGACAGAACCCAGTACTTC. Its translation is CSATGDRTQYF.

The rearrangement uses TRBV12-3 or TRBV12-4 and TRBJ2-3; either TRBD1 or TRBD2 may supply D (5 bases each). CDR3 length: 16 residues. Trimming stripped 1 base from V and 2 bases from J, with 13 bases between. The CDR3: CASSLEGTVFTDTQYF. DNA for the CDR3: TGTGCCAGCAGTTTAGAAGGGACGGTTTTCACAGATACGCAGTATTTT.

V is TRBV7-9 and J is TRBJ2-3; D is possibly TRBD1 or TRBD2 (5 bases each). CDR3 size: 15 residues. The germline V and J ends were trimmed by 4 bases and 5 bases, with 16 bases remaining between them. Germline V gene data show CDR1 as SEHNR and CDR2 as FQNEAQ (reference sequence). The CDR3 DNA follows: TGTGCCAGCAGCTCGGGACCCGTAGGAGTAGATACGCAGTATTTT. This translates into CASSSGPVGVDTQYF. Complete variable domain (other parts from reference TRBV7-9 and TRBJ2-3): DTGVSQNPRHKITKRGQNVTFRCDPISEHNRLYWYRQTLGQGPEFLTYFQNEAQLEKSRLLSDRFSAERPKGSFSTLEIQRTEQGDSAMYLCASSSGPVGVDTQYFGPGTRLTVL.

This clonotype appeared many times. The J gene is TRBJ2-1, the V gene TRBV3-1, with 9 bases matching TRBD1. The CDR3 is 17 amino acids. From germline, CDR1 is LGHDT and CDR2 YNNKEL (reference sequence). The ends lost 0 bases at V and 4 bases at J; junction bases unmatched: 7. CDR3 region: CASSQEQTGGYYNEQFF. The CDR3 bases are TGTGCCAGCAGCCAAGAACAGACAGGGGGTTATTACAATGAGCAGTTCTTC.

This clonotype was observed many times. The V call is TRBV7-6, the J call TRBJ2-7; 9 bases line up with TRBD2. Germline V CDR1 and CDR2: SGHVS, FNYEAQ. J gave up 2 bases and V 0 bases, and 5 bases lay outside the gene matches. This CDR3 comprises 16 residues. The CDR3 protein is CASSLARASGTYEQYF. CDR3 DNA sequence: TGTGCCAGCAGCTTAGCGCGGGCTAGCGGGACCTACGAGCAGTACTTC.

In its sample, this clonotype was seen many times. This chain joins TRBV6-5 and TRBJ2-5, with 9 bases matching TRBD1. Trimming took 6 bases from V and 4 from J; bases not matched to a gene: 9. CDR3 length: 15 residues. The germline V gene encodes CDR1 MNHEY and CDR2 SVGAGI. The CDR3 spells CASRPITGGLETQYF. The CDR3 DNA reads TGTGCCAGCAGACCAATTACAGGGGGCCTAGAGACCCAGTACTTC.

This clonotype was seen at least ten times. The CDR3 loop is CASSLGAAGEQYF. The CDR3 DNA is TGTGCCAGCAGTTTGGGTGCCGCGGGCGAGCAGTACTTC. The chain carries TRBV28 and TRBJ2-7; the D gene is possibly TRBD2 (5 bases). The germline gives CDR1 MDHEN, CDR2 SYDVKM. CDR3 size: 13 residues. V was cut by 3 bases and J by 6 bases, with 12 bases left in between.

This clonotype was counted many times. The chain is built from TRBV7-2 and TRBJ2-7, with D hard to call. V dropped 5 bases and J dropped 6 bases, with 11 bases sitting between them. Germline assignment: CDR1 SGHTA and CDR2 FQGNSA. The CDR3 length is 12 residues. CDR3 residues: CASSPYRREQYF. In nucleotides, the CDR3 is TGTGCCAGCAGCCCGTACCGACGCGAGCAGTACTTC. Drawing the rest from reference TRBV7-2 and TRBJ2-7, the complete variable domain is GAGVSQSPSNKVTEKGKDVELRCDPISGHTALYWYRQSLGQGLEFLIYFQGNSAPDKSGLPSDRFSAERTGGSVSTLTIQRTQQEDSAVYLCASSPYRREQYFGPGTRLTVT.

This clonotype has just a few counts. The chain has TRBV27 and TRBJ2-1; 15 bases map to TRBD2. This CDR3 comprises 19 residues. Trimming cost V 6 bases and J 0 bases; bases outside gene matches: 9. Per germline, CDR1 MNHEY and CDR2 SMNVEV (reference sequence). The CDR3 coding sequence is TGTGCCAGCAGGCTGCGCGGACTAGCGGGAGGGAGCTCCTACAATGAGCAGTTCTTC. Its translation: CASRLRGLAGGSSYNEQFF.

This clonotype was detected many times. Written as DNA, the CDR3 is TGTGCCTGGAGTGTACTAGCGCAGCTAGGCGAGCAGTACTTC. This codes for CAWSVLAQLGEQYF. The chain has TRBV30 and TRBJ2-7; 7 nucleotides align to TRBD2. CDR1 is GTSNPN, CDR2 SVGIG, per germline (reference sequence). This CDR3 has 14 residues. The V gene end was trimmed by 0 bases and the J gene end by 6 bases; junction bases not matched to a gene: 8.

This clonotype was detected many times. The V call is TRBV15, the J call TRBJ2-5; no definite D call. Germline V gives CDR1 LNHNV, CDR2 YYDKDF (reference sequence). This CDR3 spans 13 amino acids. V gave up 0 bases and J gave up 4 bases, with 6 bases separating them. CDR3 DNA sequence: TGTGCCACCAGCAGAGATCTCCGAGAGACCCAGTACTTC. This gives the protein CATSRDLRETQYF.

This clonotype was observed a handful of times. This chain links TRBV15 with TRBJ2-5, with TRBD2 matching 7 bases. Germline CDR1 LNHNV, CDR2 YYDKDF (reference sequence). There are 18 residues in the CDR3. With V trimmed by 0 bases and J by 3 bases, 13 bases remained unmatched. CDR3 sequence: CATSRDVSGLAAKETQYF. CDR3 coding DNA: TGTGCCACCAGCAGAGATGTTAGTGGGCTAGCGGCGAAAGAGACCCAGTACTTC.

At least ten counts were recorded for this clonotype. V usage is TRBV5-1 and J usage is TRBJ2-1, with TRBD2 as a possible D gene (6 bases). The germline V gene encodes CDR1 SGHRS and CDR2 YFSETQ. The CDR3 is made up of 14 amino acids. With 4 bases removed from V and 6 bases from J, the gap between germline ends came to 14 bases. The CDR3, as DNA: TGCGCCAGCAGCCCAGGGACTGAGAGCAATGAGCAGTTCTTC. Amino acid sequence: CASSPGTESNEQFF.

This clonotype was counted many times. V usage is TRBV12-3 or TRBV12-4 and J usage is TRBJ2-1; D may be TRBD2 (6 bases). V was pared by 2 bases and J by 4 bases, with 12 bases between. CDR3 length: 15 amino acids. The CDR3, as DNA: TGTGCCAGCAGTTTACGGGAGCGAGGATACAATGAGCAGTTCTTC. Its translation: CASSLRERGYNEQFF.

This clonotype appeared many times. The chain links TRBV3-1 to TRBJ2-1; TRBD2 matches at 11 bases. Unmatched junction bases numbered 0, after V lost 1 base and J lost 4 bases. CDR3 length: 15 amino acids. Per germline, CDR1 LGHDT and CDR2 YNNKEL (reference sequence). CDR3 DNA: TGTGCCAGCAGCCAAGCTAGCGGGAGGTACAATGAGCAGTTCTTC. It specifies CASSQASGRYNEQFF.

This clonotype appeared a few times. This chain joins TRBV20-1 and TRBJ2-3; 10 nucleotides align to TRBD2. Germline assignment: CDR1 DFQATT and CDR2 SNEGSKA (reference sequence). With V trimmed by 6 bases and J by 4 bases, 13 bases remained unmatched. The CDR3 is 16 amino acids. This CDR3 reads CSAHPPASGSSDTQYF. In nucleotides, the CDR3 is TGCAGTGCGCACCCCCCGGCTAGCGGGAGTTCAGATACGCAGTATTTT.

This clonotype was found once. The chain joins TRBV12-3 or TRBV12-4 to TRBJ1-3; D gene uncertain. V was pared by 1 base and J by 0 bases, with 10 bases between. This CDR3 is built from 16 residues. The DNA for the CDR3 is TGTGCCAGCAGTTTAGGGGGAACAGTCTCTGGAAACACCATATATTTT. Protein sequence: CASSLGGTVSGNTIYF.

This clonotype was picked up many times. This CDR3 is CASSESLYYEQYF. CDR3 bases: TGTGCCAGCAGTGAATCTCTGTACTACGAGCAGTACTTC. The chain has TRBV25-1 and TRBJ2-7; no reliable D call. The germline V and J ends were trimmed by 1 base and 3 bases, with 7 bases remaining between them. This CDR3 spans 13 amino acids. Looked up from germline, CDR1 is MGHDK and CDR2 is SYGVNS.

The V gene is TRBV20-1, the J gene TRBJ2-7; 9 bases are a match to TRBD1. Trimming removed 1 base from V and 6 bases from J; junction bases left unmatched: 1. Germline CDR1 and CDR2: DFQATT and SNEGSKA (reference sequence). This CDR3 is built from 12 residues. In DNA form, the CDR3 reads TGCAGTGCTAGAGTGACAGGGGGCGAGCAGTACTTC. This codes for CSARVTGGEQYF.